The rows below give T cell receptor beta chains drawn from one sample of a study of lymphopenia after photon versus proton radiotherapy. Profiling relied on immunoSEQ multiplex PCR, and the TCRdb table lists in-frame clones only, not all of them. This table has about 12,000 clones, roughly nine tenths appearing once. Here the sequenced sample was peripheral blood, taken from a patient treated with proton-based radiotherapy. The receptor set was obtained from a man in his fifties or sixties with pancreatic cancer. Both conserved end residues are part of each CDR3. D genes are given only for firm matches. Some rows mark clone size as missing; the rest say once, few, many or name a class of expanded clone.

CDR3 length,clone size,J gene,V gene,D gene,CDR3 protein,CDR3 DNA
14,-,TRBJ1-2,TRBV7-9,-,CASSFNGGPSGYTF,TGTGCCAGCAGCTTTAATGGGGGCCCCTCCGGCTACACCTTC
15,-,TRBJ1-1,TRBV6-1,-,CASRQRGSMNTEAFF,TGTGCCAGCAGACAGAGGGGGTCCATGAACACTGAAGCTTTCTTT
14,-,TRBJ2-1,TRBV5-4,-,CASSASASYNEQFF,TGTGCCAGCAGCGCTAGCGCGTCCTACAATGAGCAGTTCTTC
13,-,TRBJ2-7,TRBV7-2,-,CASSSRGGKEQYF,TGTGCCAGCAGCTCTAGGGGCGGGAAGGAGCAGTACTTC
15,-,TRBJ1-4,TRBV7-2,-,CASSLRAHQGEKLFF,TGTGCCAGCAGCTTAAGAGCCCACCAGGGTGAAAAACTGTTTTTT
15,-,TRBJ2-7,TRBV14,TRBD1,CASSHVDRAFYEQYF,TGTGCCAGCAGCCACGTGGACAGGGCCTTCTACGAGCAGTACTTC
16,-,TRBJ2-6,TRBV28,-,CASKSNRISGANVLTF,TGTGCCAGCAAATCGAACCGGATCTCTGGGGCCAACGTCCTGACTTTC
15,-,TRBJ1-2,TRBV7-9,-,CASSFGGGPNYGYTF,TGTGCCAGCAGCTTTGGTGGGGGACCTAACTATGGCTACACCTTC
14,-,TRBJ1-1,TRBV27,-,CASSPLGWGTEAFF,TGTGCCAGCAGTCCCCTCGGGTGGGGAACTGAAGCTTTCTTT
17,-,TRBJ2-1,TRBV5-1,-,CASSLAGQATSYNEQFF,TGCGCCAGCAGCTTGGCCGGGCAGGCCACCTCCTACAATGAGCAGTTCTTC
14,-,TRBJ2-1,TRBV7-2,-,CASSLGLPTNEQFF,TGTGCCAGCAGCCTGGGGCTCCCGACTAATGAGCAGTTCTTC
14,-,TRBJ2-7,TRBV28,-,CASSPHGTQYEQYF,TGTGCCAGCAGTCCCCACGGGACACAATACGAGCAGTACTTC
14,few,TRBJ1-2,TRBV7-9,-,CASSPRQALGGYTF,TGTGCCAGCAGCCCCCGACAGGCTCTTGGGGGCTACACCTTC
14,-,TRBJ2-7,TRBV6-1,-,CASSDFRFIYEQYF,TGTGCCAGCAGTGATTTCAGATTCATATACGAGCAGTACTTC
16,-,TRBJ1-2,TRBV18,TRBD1,CASSVTGDSRRTGYTF,TGTGCCAGCTCAGTGACAGGGGACTCTCGGCGAACTGGCTACACCTTC
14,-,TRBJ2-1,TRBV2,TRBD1,CASLQQGASHEQFF,TGTGCCAGCCTTCAACAGGGGGCGTCCCATGAGCAGTTCTTC
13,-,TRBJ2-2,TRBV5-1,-,CASSLVVGGELFF,TGCGCCAGCAGCTTGGTAGTGGGCGGGGAGCTGTTTTTT
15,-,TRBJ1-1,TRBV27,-,CASSLSGAAATEAFF,TGTGCCAGCAGTTTATCAGGGGCGGCGGCTACTGAAGCTTTCTTT
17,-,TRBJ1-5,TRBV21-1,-,CASSNVWGAYGNQPQHF,TGTGCCAGCAGCAATGTGTGGGGGGCGTACGGCAATCAGCCCCAGCATTTT
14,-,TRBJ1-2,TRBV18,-,CASSPPAALGGYTF,TGTGCCAGCTCACCACCGGCCGCGCTCGGAGGCTACACCTTC
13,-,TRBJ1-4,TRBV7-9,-,CASRGRAPEKLFF,TGTGCCAGCCGAGGACGGGCGCCTGAAAAACTGTTTTTT
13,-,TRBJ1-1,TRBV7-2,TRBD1,CASSKQGATEAFF,TGTGCCAGCAGCAAACAGGGGGCCACTGAAGCTTTCTTT
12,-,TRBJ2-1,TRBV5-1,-,CASRDRNNEQFF,TGCGCCAGCAGAGACCGAAACAATGAGCAGTTCTTC
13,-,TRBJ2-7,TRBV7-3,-,CASSPALTYEQYF,TGTGCCAGCAGCCCTGCGCTCACCTACGAGCAGTACTTC
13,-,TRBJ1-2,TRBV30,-,CAWSNPAGYGYTF,TGTGCCTGGAGTAATCCCGCGGGCTATGGCTACACCTTC
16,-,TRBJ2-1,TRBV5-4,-,CASSTGTPGTYNEQFF,TGTGCCAGCAGCACCGGGACTCCGGGGACTTACAATGAGCAGTTCTTC
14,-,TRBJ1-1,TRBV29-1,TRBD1,CSVAGTGSGTEAFF,TGCAGCGTCGCCGGGACAGGGTCGGGGACTGAAGCTTTCTTT
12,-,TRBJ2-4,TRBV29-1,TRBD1,CSATGQENIQYF,TGCAGCGCCACGGGACAGGAAAACATTCAGTACTTC
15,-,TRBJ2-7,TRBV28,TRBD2,CASSSGTSGTYEQYF,TGTGCCAGCAGTTCCGGGACTAGCGGGACGTACGAGCAGTACTTC
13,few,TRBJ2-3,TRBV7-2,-,CASSKLSTDTQYF,TGTGCCAGCAGCAAGCTTAGTACAGATACGCAGTATTTT
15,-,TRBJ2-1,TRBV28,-,CASSLTPLGSNEQFF,TGTGCCAGCAGTCTAACACCACTAGGCTCCAATGAGCAGTTCTTC
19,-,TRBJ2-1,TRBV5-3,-,CARSSHLRKLVPTYNEQFF,TGTGCCAGAAGCTCTCACCTTCGAAAACTAGTGCCGACCTACAATGAGCAGTTCTTC
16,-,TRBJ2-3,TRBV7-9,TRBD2,CASSSGLGTSTDTQYF,TGTGCCAGCAGCTCGGGACTAGGCACTAGCACAGATACGCAGTATTTT
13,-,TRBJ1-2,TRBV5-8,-,CASSFGRAAGYTF,TGTGCCAGCAGCTTCGGCAGGGCTGCTGGCTACACCTTC
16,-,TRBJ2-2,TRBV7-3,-,CASSLMSGKGTGELFF,TGTGCCAGCAGCTTAATGTCCGGGAAGGGGACCGGGGAGCTGTTTTTT
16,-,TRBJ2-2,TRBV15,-,CATSRDRQDPTGELFF,TGTGCCACCAGCAGAGACAGACAGGACCCCACCGGGGAGCTGTTTTTT
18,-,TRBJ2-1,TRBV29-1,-,CSVVNHIGPGGSYNEQFF,TGCAGCGTTGTGAACCACATCGGACCAGGGGGGTCCTACAATGAGCAGTTCTTC
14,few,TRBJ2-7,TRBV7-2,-,CASSPVTVTYEQYF,TGTGCCAGCAGTCCCGTAACGGTAACCTACGAGCAGTACTTC
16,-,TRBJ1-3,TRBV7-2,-,CASSLAVRSSGNTIYF,TGTGCCAGCAGCTTAGCGGTACGAAGCTCTGGAAACACCATATATTTT
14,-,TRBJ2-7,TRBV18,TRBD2,CASSLSGRAHEQYF,TGTGCCAGCTCACTTAGCGGGAGGGCCCACGAGCAGTACTTC
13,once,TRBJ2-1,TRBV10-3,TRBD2,CAINSGRMNEQFF,TGTGCCATCAATAGCGGGAGGATGAATGAGCAGTTCTTC
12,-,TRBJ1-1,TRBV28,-,CASSLSRREAFF,TGTGCCAGCAGTTTATCCCGAAGGGAGGCTTTCTTT
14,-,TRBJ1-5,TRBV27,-,CASSLWRGDQPQHF,TGTGCCAGCAGTTTGTGGAGGGGGGATCAGCCCCAGCATTTT
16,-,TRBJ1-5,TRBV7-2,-,CASSPHMAGANQPQHF,TGTGCCAGCAGCCCCCATATGGCAGGAGCCAATCAGCCCCAGCATTTT
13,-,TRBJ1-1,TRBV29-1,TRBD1,CSVRTGGNTEAFF,TGCAGCGTTAGGACAGGGGGCAACACTGAAGCTTTCTTT
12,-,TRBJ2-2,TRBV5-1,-,CASSFLGGELFF,TGCGCCAGCAGCTTTCTTGGTGGGGAGCTGTTTTTT
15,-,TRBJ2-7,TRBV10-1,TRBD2,CASRPGLAGVNEQYF,TGCGCCAGCAGACCCGGACTAGCGGGAGTCAACGAGCAGTACTTC
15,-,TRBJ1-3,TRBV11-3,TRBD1,CASSFGTGAGNTIYF,TGTGCCAGCAGCTTCGGGACAGGGGCAGGAAACACCATATATTTT
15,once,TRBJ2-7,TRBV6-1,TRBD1,CASSEAGQGAGEQYF,TGTGCCAGCAGTGAAGCGGGACAGGGAGCTGGCGAGCAGTACTTC
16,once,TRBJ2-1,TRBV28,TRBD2,CASSSAGTSGRNEQFF,TGTGCCAGCAGTTCCGCCGGGACTAGCGGGAGGAATGAGCAGTTCTTC
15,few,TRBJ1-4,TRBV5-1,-,CASSMTNWSNEKLFF,TGCGCCAGCAGCATGACTAATTGGTCCAATGAAAAACTGTTTTTT
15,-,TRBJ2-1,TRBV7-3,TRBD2,CASSEGTSSADEQFF,TGTGCCAGCTCAGAAGGGACTAGCAGCGCGGATGAGCAGTTCTTC
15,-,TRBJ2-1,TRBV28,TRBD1,CASRTGGAGDEEQFF,TGTGCCAGCAGGACAGGGGGCGCGGGTGACGAGGAGCAGTTCTTC
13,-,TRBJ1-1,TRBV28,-,CASSLWGNTEAFF,TGTGCCAGCAGTTTATGGGGGAACACTGAAGCTTTCTTT